What follows is one T cell receptor beta chain and its context. This specimen comes from a study of blood T cell repertoires in COVID-19. Across the study: COVID-19 samples from acute and convalescent phases originated in the United States, Italy and Spain.

Profiling relied on immunoSEQ multiplex PCR, and the TCRdb table lists in-frame clones only, not all of them. The sample holds 160,000 or so clones, around 81% seen once. The germline V and J ends were trimmed by 3 bases and 2 bases, with 7 bases remaining between them. This CDR3 is built from 13 residues. The sequenced material came from PBMCs or T cells enriched from blood (not recorded which). The gene calls are TRBV12-3 or TRBV12-4 and TRBJ1-2; D is unresolved. The source is a man aged 35 to 55 who had recovered from COVID-19. DNA of the CDR3: TGTGCCAGCAGTTTTGGCCAGAACTATGGCTACACCTTC. Translation gives CASSFGQNYGYTF.